This note documents a single T cell receptor (beta chain) sequence. As yet, its antigen is unknown. The V gene's germline CDR1 is LGHDT and CDR2 YNNKEL (reference sequence). The CDR3 is made up of 16 amino acids. These data originate in a study of T cells expressing NK-cell markers. TCR beta cDNA was made by 5'RACE template switching with UMIs. TCRdb reprocessed the 5' RACE reads and keeps a single row for each CDR3 protein, giving no DNA. The sample yields 500,000 to 700,000 distinct CDR3 sequences, of which the top ten take up about 3.6%. Study-wide results and limits: About six donors showed dominant NKG2C+ clonotypes comprising about 1.0-8% of their CD8+ T cells. Several donors likewise had their CD3+CD56-NKG2C+ fraction led by these clonotypes.

This TCR came from a man aged 18 to 35 in good health. The genes are TRBV3-1 and TRBJ2-1. What was sequenced was blood T cells: a sorted CD56 or NKG2C T cell subset, CD4+ or CD8+ T cells, or bulk PBMC T cells (not recorded which). This chain's CDR3 is CASSQGSRESYNEQFF.